This entry describes one TCR beta chain. This clonotype came up many times. Its recognized antigen is unknown. Base qualities are not provided; no much larger clone lies one nucleotide away. This entry is derived from a study of tumor-infiltrating lymphocytes in primary liver carcinoma (TCRdb year 2017). Context from the whole study: Surgical resection was performed in China between November 2015 and early 2016 on four or five patients with histopathologically diagnosed primary liver carcinoma. Of the five patients (three men and two women, aged 30 to 69 years), four had hepatocellular carcinoma and one had combined HCC and intrahepatic cholangiocarcinoma. The five patients had tumors of stage T1-T3 N0M0, with maximum diameters ranging from about 4.2 to 10 cm. Each sample produced roughly 3.65 to 7.5 million productive TCRbeta reads, and read depth showed no significant difference between tissue types. Across five regions of each liver tumor, along with adjacent normal tissue and blood, the study brought together TCRbeta repertoire sequencing, expression microarrays and whole-exome sequencing. TCRbeta repertoire sequencing covered some 35 specimens from 5 patients: roughly 25 tumor regions, 5 adjacent noncancerous liver tissues and 5 peripheral blood samples. High reproducibility was observed for the technical replicate repertoires, with mean shared-clone rates approximately 0.9 and correlation coefficients above 0.95.

Beyond this particular receptor, the publication reports: Comparison of CD4+ and CD8+ T cell repertoires was precluded by the use of bulk unsorted samples. The top 250 clones accounted for a significantly greater share of the repertoire in tumors than in blood (p = 0.039). With just a handful of patients in the study, the authors point out that the findings should be validated in a larger study. Only the TCR beta chain was sequenced, which likely underestimates true repertoire diversity because unpaired alpha chains were not captured. Consistent with antigen-driven expansion, pairs of tumor regions showed higher repertoire overlap (mean around 35%) than either tumor-adjacent pairs (around 17%) or tumor-blood pairs (roughly 15%).

TCRbeta-specific cDNA was reverse-transcribed from 500 ng total RNA using a constant-region primer and ProtoScript II reverse transcriptase. Construction of the TCRbeta libraries relied on three nested rounds of multiplex PCR, following a slightly modified ARM-PCR procedure. The first two PCR rounds used multiplex TRBV1-TRBV30 forward primers with a Cbeta reverse primer, each for roughly 11 cycles. Sample barcodes and Illumina adapters were added in a final 25-cycle PCR using Deep VentR polymerase. Amplicons of 200-500 bp were gel-purified with a QIAquick gel extraction kit before sequencing. TCRbeta amplicons were sequenced on an Illumina HiSeq 2500 with 250-bp paired-end reads. The authors' analysis ran thus. Quality trimming of reads was performed with Trimmomatic v0.33, and paired reads were merged with FLASH v1.2.11 so that full CDR3 sequences could be recovered. V, D and J germline segments were assigned to the rearranged TCRbeta sequences by MiGEC v1.2.1b. VDJtools v1.0.0 computed clonotype statistics and Shannon-Wiener diversity indices. Except for diversity analysis, only the 250 most abundant clonotypes of each sample were used in subsequent analyses to reduce sampling bias. Starting from the raw public reads, TCRdb applied fastp trimming at Q25, assembled clones with MiXCR and retained in-frame beta chains. When rows share a CDR3 protein, they turn into one entry using the most common DNA and genes. TCRdb, not the authors, supplied the V and J calls. The sample has roughly 330,000 distinct CDR3 sequences on record, around three fifths of them singletons. About 6% of the sample is taken by the ten largest.

V ends up 4 bases short and J 4 bases short, with an unmatched junction base count of 10. The CDR3 sequence holds 15 residues, the cysteine and phenylalanine included. The kept DNA is CDR3 alone, 45 bases in frame from the first base. For CDR1 and CDR2, the germline V gene (reference sequence) lists SGHNT and YYREEE. Blood RNA was extracted from unsorted whole blood with TRIzol reagent; germline DNA came from the DNeasy Blood & Tissue kit. Chronic HBV infection was present in the patients, and the patients were treatment-naive at sampling. Before surgery, approximately 3.8 milliliters of peripheral blood were drawn into K2EDTA tubes.

This TCR derives from a middle-aged man with primary liver carcinoma and hepatitis B virus infection. The chain couples TRBV5-4 to TRBJ2-7, with 8 bases aligning to TRBD2. The specimen sequenced was peripheral blood. The sequence in DNA is TGTGCCAGCAGCGCCTCGGGAGGGCTCGGTTACGAGCAGTACTTC. Its protein product is CASSASGGLGYEQYF. Beyond the CDR3, the reference TRBV5-4 and TRBJ2-7 genes provide the residues; the full variable domain reads: ETGVTQSPTHLIKTRGQQVTLRCSSQSGHNTVSWYQQALGQGPQFIFQYYREEENGRGNFPPRFSGLQFPNYSSELNVNALELDDSALYLCASSASGGLGYEQYFGPGTRLTVT.